This entry is about one TCR beta chain. Its antigen is currently unknown. Unique molecular identifiers were present in the TCR beta cDNA libraries. T cells numbering roughly 1 to 11 million yielded cDNA molecules that totaled roughly 500,000. TCRdb redid the calling of the PCR reads with MiXCR, one entry per CDR3 protein. The sample lists about 460,000 distinct CDR3 sequences, under 55% occurring once. This record belongs to a study of post-analysis software for immune sequencing data. Study-wide context: Patients with relapsing-remitting, secondary progressive and progressive-relapsing multiple sclerosis courses were all represented. Findings and limits, study-wide: Comparison with controls showed significantly lower normalized Chao1 diversity in multiple sclerosis patients. The five TRBV segments detected at higher frequency in patients than in controls included TRBV5-6, TRBV5-1 and TRBV20-1.

The CDR3 runs to 13 residues. Per germline, CDR1 KGHDR and CDR2 SFDVKD. The V end was cut by 4 bases, the J end by 5 bases, with 8 bases between. Sequences were obtained from blood. The chain combines TRBV24-1 with TRBJ2-1, with D hard to call. The TCR originated in a girl between 10 and 17 years old with multiple sclerosis. CDR3 in DNA: TGTGCCACCAGTGACCCCAGTAACAATGAGCAGTTCTTC. Its translation is CATSDPSNNEQFF.